The rows below give T cell receptor beta chains drawn from one sample of a study of shared clonotypes between healthy human individuals. Sequenced by immunoSEQ multiplex PCR; TCRdb stores in-frame clones only, minus some. Found here are 1 million to 1.3 million clones, around 78% of them singletons; the top ten hold roughly 0.62%. The material sequenced was memory CD4+ T cells from PBMCs. These receptors came from a man between 18 and 29 years old in good health. Some clones in this sample may be carry-over from other donors' samples. Both conserved end residues are part of each CDR3. D genes are given only for firm matches.

TRBJ2-2 | NA | TRBV2 | CASKGVGTGELFF
TRBJ1-1 | NA | TRBV5-1 | CASSPTRGGANTEAFF
TRBJ2-2 | NA | TRBV4-1 | CASSERRTGELFF
TRBJ1-3 | NA | TRBV9 | CASSTQQAFSGNTIYF
TRBJ2-7 | NA | TRBV5-1 | CASSWTKAYEQYF
TRBJ2-7 | TRBD1 | TRBV19 | CASSSRSQGQVYEQYF
TRBJ1-5 | NA | TRBV27 | CASSFLRDRVQPQHF
TRBJ2-1 | TRBD1 | TRBV5-1 | CASSLTGASSYNEQFF
TRBJ2-3 | TRBD1 | TRBV5-1 | CASSHDRAHPTVTTDTQYF
TRBJ1-5 | NA | TRBV10-2 | CASTWATTGQPQHF
TRBJ1-1 | NA | TRBV9 | CASSVEVGRGEAFF
TRBJ1-2 | TRBD1 | TRBV19 | CASSTRDRYGYTF
TRBJ2-7 | NA | TRBV21-1 | CASSNGTSGDTYEQYF
TRBJ2-7 | NA | TRBV28 | CASSRDMNYEQYF
TRBJ2-6 | TRBD2 | TRBV5-1 | CASSFLAGAGANVLTF
TRBJ1-1 | NA | TRBV2 | CASRSPWGATEAFF
TRBJ2-1 | TRBD2 | TRBV27 | CASSRTSGRTYNEQFF
TRBJ2-2 | NA | TRBV29-1 | CSVEDRETANTGELFF
TRBJ2-5 | TRBD1 | TRBV28 | CASSFLTGGQETQYF
TRBJ2-3 | NA | TRBV18 | CASSPQGSNSDTQYF
TRBJ2-3 | TRBD1 | TRBV11-2 | CASSLDQGATDTQYF
TRBJ2-1 | NA | TRBV9 | CASSVGRDSYNEQFF
TRBJ2-7 | NA | TRBV6-5 | CASSYSLAYAYEQYF
TRBJ1-5 | NA | TRBV28 | CASSLGRVNQPQHF
TRBJ2-7 | TRBD2 | TRBV5-8 | CASSLGGRGEQYF
TRBJ2-5 | NA | TRBV28 | CASSFPRTHQETQYF
TRBJ1-2 | TRBD1 | TRBV6-5 | CATGRQGVSIGGYTF
TRBJ2-7 | TRBD2 | TRBV28 | CASSVRGVHEQYF
TRBJ2-7 | TRBD1 | TRBV29-1 | CSADQGAGEQYF
TRBJ2-1 | NA | TRBV5-8 | CASSRGRWISYNEQFF
TRBJ1-2 | NA | TRBV11-2 | CASSLIGAVYGYTF
TRBJ2-3 | NA | TRBV4-3 | CASSLGPGTQYF
TRBJ2-2 | NA | TRBV11-2 | CASSRGANTGELFF
TRBJ1-5 | NA | TRBV30 | CAWSEAANQPQHF
TRBJ2-1 | TRBD2 | TRBV6-1 | CASSDVKAGGPYEQFF
TRBJ1-2 | NA | TRBV28 | CASSLSRDLYGYTF
TRBJ2-7 | NA | TRBV29-1 | CSVEALGNSYEQYF
TRBJ2-1 | TRBD2 | TRBV15 | CATSRAPVGGYYNEQFF
TRBJ2-5 | NA | TRBV2 | CASSLELQETQYF
TRBJ2-7 | TRBD2 | TRBV7-9 | CASSLGRAGGGSYEQYF
NA | NA | TRBV28 | CASSSVYEQYF
NA | NA | TRBV19 | CASSRQSTSYEQYF